The 18 T cell receptor beta chains given below trace back to one sample, sequenced in a study of human T cells and chemical hapten exposure. Regarding time point: patch test 1, 2 weeks after DPC sensitization. This sample's treatment: therapeutic diphenylcyclopropenone sensitization with weekly scalp DPC. A single record per CDR3 protein comes from TCRdb applying MiXCR to the RACE reads. The sample includes around 74,000 distinct CDR3 sequences, 32% of them seen just once. This specimen consisted of whole blood, obtained in connection with sensitization to the hapten diphenylcyclopropenone (DPC). These TCRs come from a man aged 35 to 55 with alopecia areata. Some clones in this sample may be carry-over from other donors' samples.

This clonotype appeared a few times. V is TRBV6-5 and J is TRBJ1-2, with 7 positions matching TRBD1. Germline CDR1 reads MNHEY; CDR2 reads SVGAGI. Germline trimming cut 5 bases from V and 0 bases from J; bases unmatched to any gene: 3. The CDR3 runs to 14 residues. CDR3 region: CASSPTGTNYGYTF. The CDR3 region has the DNA TGTGCCAGCAGTCCGACAGGGACTAACTATGGCTACACCTTC.

This sequence joins TRBV6-2 or TRBV6-3 and TRBJ1-5; D ambiguous. Germline V gives CDR1 MNHEY, CDR2 SVGEGT. The CDR3 is 14 amino acids. V dropped 5 bases and J dropped 2 bases, with 10 bases sitting between them. CDR3: CASSPYSGNQPQHF. The DNA for the CDR3 is TGTGCCAGCAGTCCCTATTCGGGCAATCAGCCCCAGCATTTT.

V is TRBV7-2 and J is TRBJ2-5; 12 bases agree with TRBD2. V trimming: 0 bases; J trimming: 9 bases; junction bases outside the gene matches: 8. Germline CDR1 and CDR2: SGHTA and FQGNSA. The CDR3 runs to 16 residues. This CDR3 reads CASSLARASGGAAQYF. CDR3 sequence (DNA): TGTGCCAGCAGCTTAGCGCGGGCTAGCGGGGGGGCGGCCCAGTACTTC.

The chain joins TRBV29-1 to TRBJ2-7; D is perhaps TRBD2 (6 bases). V was cut by 2 bases and J by 3 bases, with 11 bases left in between. Germline CDR1 reads SQVTM; CDR2 reads ANQGSEA. The CDR3 runs to 13 residues. The CDR3 DNA reads TGCAGCGTTGAAACGGGGGTAGTCTACGAGCAGTACTTC. Translated: CSVETGVVYEQYF.

In this sample, this clonotype turned up a few times. V usage is TRBV3-1 and J usage is TRBJ2-1; no clear D gene. V was clipped by 4 bases and J by 9 bases, with 13 bases between them. CDR1 and CDR2 from the germline V gene are LGHDT and YNNKEL (reference sequence). The CDR3 sequence is 13 residues long. CDR3: CASSLREPSEQFF. CDR3 DNA: TGTGCCAGCAGCCTAAGGGAACCCTCTGAGCAGTTCTTC.

The chain recombines TRBV20-1 with TRBJ2-7; D call uncertain. Looked up from germline, CDR1 is DFQATT and CDR2 is SNEGSKA (reference sequence). Trimming took off 3 bases at V and 0 bases at J, with 12 bases between the two ends. The CDR3 extends over 14 amino acids. In nucleotides, the CDR3 is TGCAGTGCTAGCCGAGGTCAGGCCTCCTACGAGCAGTACTTC. The encoded protein is CSASRGQASYEQYF.

A few counts support this clonotype. The chain carries TRBV29-1 and TRBJ1-4; 9 positions match TRBD1. This CDR3 has 12 residues. In germline, CDR1 is SQVTM, CDR2 ANQGSEA. Trimming took 7 bases from V and 8 from J; bases not matched to a gene: 5. The CDR3 here is CSAGQGREKLFF. As DNA, the CDR3 is TGCAGCGCGGGACAGGGAAGGGAAAAACTGTTTTTT.

The V gene is TRBV7-6, the J gene TRBJ2-1, with 13 bases that match TRBD2. Looked up from germline, CDR1 is SGHVS and CDR2 is FNYEAQ. V trimming: 0 bases; J trimming: 6 bases; junction bases outside the gene matches: 11. This CDR3 comprises 19 residues. CDR3 nucleotides: TGTGCCAGCAGCTTAGCGCCCGCGGTCTGGACTAGCGGGAGCAATGAGCAGTTCTTC. Translated, it gives CASSLAPAVWTSGSNEQFF.

This rearrangement joins TRBV6-2 or TRBV6-3 to TRBJ2-7, with 10 nucleotides matching TRBD1. This CDR3 comprises 14 residues. Germline V gives CDR1 MNHEY, CDR2 SVGEGT. V trimming: 7 bases; J trimming: 6 bases; junction bases outside the gene matches: 9. The CDR3 reads CASTLWTGGREQYF. The DNA for the CDR3 is TGTGCCAGCACCCTTTGGACAGGGGGTCGCGAGCAGTACTTC.

The genes are TRBV6-5 and TRBJ2-2; D remains unclear. V dropped 6 bases and J dropped 4 bases, with 3 bases sitting between them. Germline loops: CDR1 MNHEY, CDR2 SVGAGI. The CDR3 spans 11 residues. The CDR3 protein is CASSGTGELFF. The CDR3 nucleotides are TGTGCCAGCAGCGGCACCGGGGAGCTGTTTTTT.

The chain has TRBV2 and TRBJ2-7; the match to TRBD2 covers 16 bases. Per germline, CDR1 SNHLY and CDR2 FYNNEI. J gave up 6 bases and V 6 bases, and 5 bases lay outside the gene matches. CDR3 size: 15 residues. The CDR3 DNA follows: TGTGCCAGCAGCCGGGGACTAGCGGGAGGGCGCGAGCAGTACTTC. Encoded protein: CASSRGLAGGREQYF.

This clonotype was picked up a small number of times. The rearrangement links TRBV6-6 to TRBJ1-5, with D possibly TRBD1 on 6 matching bases. CDR3 size: 16 residues. Looked up from germline, CDR1 is MNHNY and CDR2 is SVGAGI (reference sequence). Trimming cost V 5 bases and J 1 base, with 15 bases left between them. The CDR3 DNA reads as TGTGCCAGCAGTCCGGGAGGGGGAAGGAGCAATCAGCCCCAGCATTTT. This codes for CASSPGGGRSNQPQHF.

V usage is TRBV5-1 and J usage is TRBJ1-2, with 7 positions matching TRBD1. The V gene's germline CDR1 is SGHRS and CDR2 YFSETQ. J lost 8 bases, V lost 2 bases, and 3 bases had no gene match. This CDR3 contains 12 residues. The DNA for the CDR3 is TGCGCCAGCAGCTTCCAGGGGGACGGCTACACCTTC. It specifies CASSFQGDGYTF.

This chain joins TRBV2 and TRBJ2-7; D gene ambiguous. CDR1 is SNHLY and CDR2 is FYNNEI in the germline V gene. The CDR3 totals 12 residues. The germline V and J ends were trimmed by 3 bases and 3 bases, with 6 bases remaining between them. The CDR3 loop reads CASSDRFYEQYF. The CDR3 DNA follows: TGTGCCAGCAGTGACAGGTTCTACGAGCAGTACTTC.

In this sample, this clonotype turned up a few times. The chain is built from TRBV6-5 and TRBJ2-1, with D perhaps being TRBD1 or TRBD2 (6 bases each). Germline values: CDR1 MNHEY, CDR2 SVGAGI. The ends were cut back, 9 bases at V and 4 bases at J, with 22 bases in the middle. CDR3 length: 16 amino acids. DNA for the CDR3: TGTGCCAGTAATGAGGGGGGAATGGGGGCTTACAATGAGCAGTTCTTC. It yields the protein CASNEGGMGAYNEQFF.

This chain connects TRBV5-1 to TRBJ2-1; D gene uncertain. Germline CDR1 SGHRS, CDR2 YFSETQ. Between the trimmed V and J ends, which lost 0 bases and 7 bases, there was a span of 2 bases. The CDR3 is made up of 11 amino acids. CDR3 amino acids: CASSLANEQFF. CDR3 DNA: TGCGCCAGCAGCTTGGCGAATGAGCAGTTCTTC.

This clonotype has only a few counts. The chain employs TRBV6-5 and TRBJ2-1; TRBD2 aligns across 7 bases. Germline lookup yields CDR1 MNHEY and CDR2 SVGAGI. The V and J ends lost 4 bases and 14 bases, in that order; junction bases with no gene match: 8. This CDR3 contains 12 residues. This CDR3 is CASSSARDYEFF. In DNA, the CDR3 is TGTGCCAGCAGTTCCGCCCGGGACTACGAGTTCTTC.

The V and J genes are TRBV20-1 and TRBJ1-2; 8 positions match TRBD1. Germline CDR1 DFQATT, CDR2 SNEGSKA (reference sequence). V lost 3 bases and J lost 4; bases outside the gene matches: 4. There are 13 residues in the CDR3. This chain's CDR3 is CSASPTGGYGYTF. CDR3 coding DNA: TGCAGTGCTAGCCCCACAGGGGGCTATGGCTACACCTTC.